Listed here are 11 T cell receptor beta chains from one sample, sequenced in a study of shared clonotypes between healthy human individuals (dated by TCRdb to the early 2020s). The library was produced with the immunoSEQ multiplex PCR assay. The source is immuneACCESS, and TCRdb retained only in-frame sequences with V and J called. Part of the clones is not carried over; for the studies checked, unresolved V genes explain less than half of this, and the remainder is unexplained. The sample table records around 500,000 clones; about 76% of these occur just once. The ten top clones hold roughly 13% of the sample. Sequencing used PBMCs. The source is a woman aged 40 to 49 in good health. Some clones in this sample may be carry-over from other donors' samples.

The chain carries TRBV5-5 and TRBJ2-1; D possibly uses TRBD1 or TRBD2 (5 bases each). Trimming removed 4 bases from V and 12 bases from J, with 14 bases in between. The germline CDR1 and CDR2 sequences are SGHKS and YYEKEE (reference sequence). The CDR3 is 12 amino acids. CDR3 loop: CASSLFGGTQFF. The CDR3 coding sequence is TGTGCCAGCAGCCTATTTGGGGGTACGCAGTTCTTC.

As DNA, the CDR3 is TGTGCCAGCAGGGAGAGTTATGTTACAGGGTGGAGGACCGGGGAGCTGTTTTTT. It encodes CASRESYVTGWRTGELFF. This chain uses TRBV2 with TRBJ2-2, with D perhaps matching TRBD1 (6 bases). The V and J ends lost 6 bases and 5 bases respectively, with 25 bases between them. The CDR3 covers 18 residues. Germline CDR1 is SNHLY and CDR2 is FYNNEI.

The V and J genes are TRBV28 and TRBJ1-2, with a tentative D call TRBD1 (5 bases). Germline V gives CDR1 MDHEN, CDR2 SYDVKM. CDR3 length: 11 amino acids. The V end was cut by 11 bases, the J end by 2 bases, with 9 bases between. CDR3 sequence: CAGGGNYGYTF. In nucleotides, the CDR3 is TGTGCCGGCGGGGGAAACTATGGCTACACCTTC.

V is TRBV4-2 and J is TRBJ2-3; D not certain. V lost 5 bases and J 6 bases, leaving 12 bases between the germline ends. CDR3 length: 13 residues. The germline V gene has CDR1 LGHNA and CDR2 YNFKEQ. The CDR3 loop is CASSLSGRDTQYF. The DNA for the CDR3 is TGTGCCAGCAGCTTGAGTGGTCGGGATACGCAGTATTTT.

This rearrangement joins TRBV9 to TRBJ2-5; D gene uncertain. Judging by the DNA end, TRBJ2-7 fits better; the J call may be wrong. The CDR3 sequence is 14 residues long. Germline CDR1 SGDLS, CDR2 YYNGEE. CDR3 sequence: CASSRSGRSYEQYF. As DNA, the CDR3 is TGTGCCAGCAGCCGGTCAGGCCGCTCCTACGAGCAGTACTTC.

The chain combines TRBV30 with TRBJ2-7, with 7 bases that match TRBD2. With 0 bases clipped from V and 4 bases from J, the junction kept 6 bases outside the gene matches. The CDR3 has 14 amino acids. The germline gives CDR1 GTSNPN, CDR2 SVGIG (reference sequence). The CDR3, as DNA: TGTGCCTGGAGTGTCCCCGGGGGGAGGTACGAGCAGTACTTC. Translation: CAWSVPGGRYEQYF.

The gene calls are TRBV7-2 and TRBJ1-3; 9 nucleotides agree with TRBD1. Per the germline V gene, CDR1 is SGHTA and CDR2 is FQGNSA. The CDR3 consists of 15 residues. The V and J ends lost 4 bases and 4 bases, in that order; junction bases with no gene match: 5. The CDR3 nucleotides read TGTGCCAGCAGCTCGGGGACAGGGCACGGAAACACCATATATTTT. Protein sequence: CASSSGTGHGNTIYF.

The sample holds many counts of this clone. The chain combines TRBV28 with TRBJ2-7; D not certain. Germline V gene data show CDR1 as MDHEN and CDR2 as SYDVKM. Between the trimmed V and J ends, which lost 2 bases and 2 bases, there was a span of 10 bases. This CDR3 region has 14 residues. The CDR3 region is CASSLLTGAYEQYF. Written as DNA, the CDR3 is TGTGCCAGCAGTTTACTAACGGGCGCCTACGAGCAGTACTTC.

The chain links TRBV5-5 to TRBJ2-6; D is perhaps TRBD2 (6 bases). This CDR3 spans 16 amino acids. CDR1 SGHKS and CDR2 YYEKEE come from the germline V gene (reference sequence). Trimming removed 1 base from V and 2 bases from J, with 10 bases in between. DNA for the CDR3: TGTGCCAGCAGCTTGCTCGGAGGGGCTGGGGCCAACGTCCTGACTTTC. Its protein is CASSLLGGAGANVLTF.

This clone was seen a handful of times. The chain joins TRBV28 to TRBJ2-1; D may be TRBD2 (5 bases). The CDR3 consists of 14 residues. Germline lookup yields CDR1 MDHEN and CDR2 SYDVKM. Trimming took 6 bases from V and 0 from J, leaving 9 bases between them. The CDR3 nucleotides are TGTGCCAGCAGGAGGGTGAGCTCCTACAATGAGCAGTTCTTC. This translates into CASRRVSSYNEQFF.

The genes are TRBV28 and TRBJ2-3; 8 bases are shared with TRBD2. V gave up 6 bases and J gave up 1 base; unmatched junction bases: 6. The CDR3 contains 15 residues. Germline loops: CDR1 MDHEN, CDR2 SYDVKM. The CDR3 nucleotides are TGTGCCAGCAGAGTACCGACTAGCGGCACAGATACGCAGTATTTT. Translation: CASRVPTSGTDTQYF.